The source of this T cell receptor (beta chain) is a study of T cell changes during pregnancy in multiple sclerosis. Generated by immunoSEQ multiplex PCR, the TCRdb table keeps only in-frame clones and is missing some. The data show 40,000 to 60,000 clones, 94% seen once. The trim removed 2 bases at V and 4 bases at J, leaving 6 bases unmatched. The CDR3 runs 15 residues. Per germline, CDR1 MNHEY and CDR2 SVGAGI. The sequences come from CD4+ T cells from peripheral blood mononuclear cells, collected in the first trimester of pregnancy. The sequence was obtained from a female donor with multiple sclerosis, enrolled in a pregnancy study. This chain uses TRBV6-5 with TRBJ2-5; 8 nucleotides align to TRBD2. DNA of the CDR3: TGTGCCAGCAGTTACCTTTTAGCGGGGAGAGAGACCCAGTACTTC. This translates into CASSYLLAGRETQYF.